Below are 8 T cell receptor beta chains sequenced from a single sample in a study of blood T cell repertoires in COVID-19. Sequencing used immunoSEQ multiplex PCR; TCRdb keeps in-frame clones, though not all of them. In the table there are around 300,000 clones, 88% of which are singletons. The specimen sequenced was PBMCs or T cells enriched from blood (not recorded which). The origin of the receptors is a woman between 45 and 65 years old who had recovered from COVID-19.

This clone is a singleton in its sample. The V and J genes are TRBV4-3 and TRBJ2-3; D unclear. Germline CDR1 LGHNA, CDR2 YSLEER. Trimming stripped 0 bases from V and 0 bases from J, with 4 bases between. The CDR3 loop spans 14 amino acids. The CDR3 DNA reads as TGCGCCAGCAGCCAAGATATGAGCACAGATACGCAGTATTTT. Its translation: CASSQDMSTDTQYF.

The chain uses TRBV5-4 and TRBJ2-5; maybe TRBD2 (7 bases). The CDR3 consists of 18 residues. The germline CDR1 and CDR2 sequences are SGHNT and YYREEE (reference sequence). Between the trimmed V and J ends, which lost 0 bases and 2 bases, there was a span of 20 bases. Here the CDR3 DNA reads TGTGCCAGCAGCTTGGCCCCAGGTAGGGGGGGAGGTCAAGAGACCCAGTACTTC. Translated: CASSLAPGRGGGQETQYF. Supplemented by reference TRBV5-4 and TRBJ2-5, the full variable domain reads ETGVTQSPTHLIKTRGQQVTLRCSSQSGHNTVSWYQQALGQGPQFIFQYYREEENGRGNFPPRFSGLQFPNYSSELNVNALELDDSALYLCASSLAPGRGGGQETQYFGPGTRLLVL.

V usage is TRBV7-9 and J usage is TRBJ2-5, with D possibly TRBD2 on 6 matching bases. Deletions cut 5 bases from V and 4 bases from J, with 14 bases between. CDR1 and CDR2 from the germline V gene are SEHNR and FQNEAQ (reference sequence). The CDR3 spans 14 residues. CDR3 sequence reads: CASSISRRGETQYF. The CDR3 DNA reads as TGTGCCAGCAGCATTTCCAGGAGGGGAGAGACCCAGTACTTC.

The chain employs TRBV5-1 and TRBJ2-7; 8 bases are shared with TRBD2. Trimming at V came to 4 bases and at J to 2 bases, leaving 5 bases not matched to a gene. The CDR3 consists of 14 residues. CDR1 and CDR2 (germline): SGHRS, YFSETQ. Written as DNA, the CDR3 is TGCGCCAGCAGCGTCACTAGCGGAGCCTACGAGCAGTACTTC. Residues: CASSVTSGAYEQYF.

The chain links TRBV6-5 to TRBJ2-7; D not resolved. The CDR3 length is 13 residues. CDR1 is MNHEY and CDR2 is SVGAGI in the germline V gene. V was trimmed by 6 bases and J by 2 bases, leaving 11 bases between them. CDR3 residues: CASSRSEAYEQYF. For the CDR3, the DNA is TGTGCCAGCAGCCGTAGTGAGGCCTACGAGCAGTACTTC.

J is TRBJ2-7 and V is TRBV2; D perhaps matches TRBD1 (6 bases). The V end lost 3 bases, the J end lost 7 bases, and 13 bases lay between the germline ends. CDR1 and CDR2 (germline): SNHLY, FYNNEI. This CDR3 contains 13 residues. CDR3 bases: TGTGCCAGCAGTGACAGGGGTAGGAAAGAGCAGTACTTC. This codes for CASSDRGRKEQYF. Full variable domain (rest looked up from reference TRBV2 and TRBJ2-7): EPEVTQTPSHQVTQMGQEVILRCVPISNHLYFYWYRQILGQKVEFLVSFYNNEISEKSEIFDDQFSVERPDGSNFTLKIRSTKLEDSAMYFCASSDRGRKEQYFGPGTRLTVT.

Written as DNA, the CDR3 is TGTGCCAGCAGCTTTATGCCTAGCGGAAGCTACGAGCAGTACTTC. Protein product: CASSFMPSGSYEQYF. The chain links TRBV11-2 to TRBJ2-7, with 7 bases that match TRBD2. Trimming removed 3 bases from V and 3 bases from J; junction bases left unmatched: 8. This CDR3 is 15 amino acids long. Germline CDR1 reads SGHAT; CDR2 reads FQNNGV.

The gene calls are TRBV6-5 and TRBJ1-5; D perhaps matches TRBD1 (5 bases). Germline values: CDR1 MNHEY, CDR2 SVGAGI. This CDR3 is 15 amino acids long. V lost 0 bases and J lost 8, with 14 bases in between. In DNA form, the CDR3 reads TGTGCCAGCAGTTACTCGACAGCCCGGCGAGAGCCCCAGCATTTT. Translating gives CASSYSTARREPQHF.